This TCR beta chain was recovered during a study of beta chain features in type 1 diabetes. Study as a whole: Cell yields, gender and age were similar in healthy donors and patients. Researchers looked at approximately 100,000,000 sorted cells across all samples.

Germline CDR1 SGHDN, CDR2 FVKESK. The CDR3 consists of 14 residues. V was shortened by 3 bases and J by 4 bases, with 12 bases between the two germline ends. General study points: The study found that naive, central memory and Treg TCRB repertoires appeared more similar in patients than in healthy donors. Type 1 diabetes patients had moderately but significantly shorter TCRB CDR3s in all four CD4+ subsets. Patients with type 1 diabetes carried fewer insertions and had more deletions at their VDJ junctions.

All of the isolated RNA was reverse transcribed, so expressed TCRB transcripts were sequenced. Only in-frame clones appear in the TCRdb table, and some are missing; sequencing was by immunoSEQ multiplex PCR. In the table there are hundreds of thousands of clones, 15% of which are singletons. A word on this clone: Antigen: not known.

Sequencing was carried out using naive CD4+ T cells from blood. The rearrangement uses TRBV14 and TRBJ2-5, with a possible D match to TRBD1 (7 bases). The sequence was collected from a man between 18 and 29 years old with type 1 diabetes. CDR3 sequence reads: CASSQAGGRETQYF. Here the CDR3 DNA reads TGTGCCAGCAGCCAGGCAGGGGGGCGAGAGACCCAGTACTTC.